This T cell receptor (beta chain) was captured in a study of immune heterogeneity within non-small cell lung tumors (dated by TCRdb to the late 2010s). About the full investigation: By histology, the tumors were 4 squamous cell carcinomas, nine to eleven non-squamous carcinomas and 1 tumor not otherwise specified. The study combined whole-exome sequencing, RNA-seq and TCR beta repertoire sequencing of multiple spatially distinct regions from each NSCLC tumor to examine intratumoral immune heterogeneity. TCR repertoires were analyzed from approximately 58 tumor loci of around 15 patients, while transcriptome data covered only roughly 40 loci from approximately twelve patients. For mutant peptides 8 to 11 amino acids long, netMHCpan-3.0 predicted neoantigen binding to the HLA alleles of each patient. The paper's findings and limits, for the study overall: Individual patients mostly had different high-frequency TCR beta clonotypes. Local T-cell repertoire clonality showed a statistically significant but moderate positive correlation with local tumor mutational burden (R about 0.31). Within a patient, identical dominant CDR3B clonotypes were found to recur across loci, yet unique high-frequency clones were also harbored in different tumor locations.

CDR3 length: 16 amino acids, cysteine to phenylalanine. The sequence is cut down to CDR3 DNA, 48 bases in frame from base 1. From V the trimming removes 0 bases and from J it removes 4 bases, while the gene matches leave 7 bases of the junction unaccounted for. CDR1 SGDLS and CDR2 YYNGEE were looked up in the germline V gene. The TCR beta CDR3 region was amplified with a multiplex PCR system, in which a first round of nine to ten cycles was run using 32 V-gene forward and 13 J-gene reverse primers. The first PCR round was done with a QIAGEN Multiplex PCR Kit, and the primer sequences were filed in Chinese patent CN105087789A. In a second PCR round, Illumina universal primers were added with the Phusion High-Fidelity PCR Kit. The TCR libraries underwent paired-end sequencing with a read length of 151 bp on the Illumina HiSeq X Ten platform. As for how the authors treated the data: Reads lacking multiplex PCR primers were removed with Cutadapt, read pairs were merged with PEAR, and CDR3 regions were called with MiXCR default settings. Repertoire diversity was assessed by Shannon entropy, and clonality was calculated as one minus the Shannon entropy divided by the ln of the count of productive unique sequences. A clonotype counted as a dominant or high-frequency T-cell clone when its frequency was 0.5% or higher. The raw public reads went through TCRdb reprocessing: fastp at Q25, MiXCR clone calling, in-frame beta chains kept. Identical CDR3 proteins give one entry, which carries the most common genes and DNA. These V and J calls are TCRdb output, not the study's own analysis. Recorded for this sample are about 6,400 distinct CDR3 sequences; about 20% of them occurred a single time. The ten largest clones capture roughly 8% of the sample.

Genomic DNA extracted from bulk tumor tissue served as TCR template, with around 590 ng gDNA amplified per sample. During surgery, several biopsies were collected from each primary tumor and placed as far from one another as possible within the tumor mass. Patients in the study cohort, which was described as untreated, were newly diagnosed NSCLC cases going through curative surgery. The donor group was made up of 15 or so newly diagnosed non-small cell lung cancer patients undergoing surgery with curative intent. A couple of independent pathologists reviewed the resected tumor masses. Only high-quality DNA and RNA samples were carried forward to sequencing. This clonotype was seen many times. Its antigen remains undetermined. No base qualities exist here, and no much larger clone lies one base off it.

The chain couples TRBV9 to TRBJ2-5; TRBD2 aligns with 9 central bases. The sequencing sample was made of lung tumor tissue. This clonotype was sampled from a man in his 70s with non-small cell lung cancer. The CDR3 here reads CASSVEGGGASETQYF. The DNA reads as follows: TGTGCCAGCAGCGTAGAAGGCGGGGGGGCATCAGAGACCCAGTACTTC.